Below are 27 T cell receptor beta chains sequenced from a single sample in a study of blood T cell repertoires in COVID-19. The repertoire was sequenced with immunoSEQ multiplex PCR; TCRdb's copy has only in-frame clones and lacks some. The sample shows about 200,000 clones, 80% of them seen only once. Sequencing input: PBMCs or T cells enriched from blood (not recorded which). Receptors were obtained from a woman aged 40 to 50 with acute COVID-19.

The CDR3 sequence: CASSRGTDPHAGYGYTF. CDR3 bases: TGTGCCAGCAGTCGGGGGACAGATCCACACGCTGGCTATGGCTACACCTTC. V is TRBV6-6 and J is TRBJ1-2; 7 bases align to TRBD1. V shed 5 bases and J 4 bases; nucleotides not matched to a gene: 16. Germline V gene data show CDR1 as MNHNY and CDR2 as SVGAGI (reference sequence). The CDR3 has 17 residues.

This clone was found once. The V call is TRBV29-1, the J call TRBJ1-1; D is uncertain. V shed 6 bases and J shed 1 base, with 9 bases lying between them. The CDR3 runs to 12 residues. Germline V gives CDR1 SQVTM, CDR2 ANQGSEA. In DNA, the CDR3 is TGCAGCGTCGACGAGGGGAACACTGAAGCTTTCTTT. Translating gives CSVDEGNTEAFF.

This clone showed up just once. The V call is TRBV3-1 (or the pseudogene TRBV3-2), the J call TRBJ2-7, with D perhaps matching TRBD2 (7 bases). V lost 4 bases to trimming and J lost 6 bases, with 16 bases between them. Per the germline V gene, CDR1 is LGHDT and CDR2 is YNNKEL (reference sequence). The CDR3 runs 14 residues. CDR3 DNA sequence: TGTGCCAGCAGCCCCGGGACACCGGGGGGCGAGCAGTACTTC. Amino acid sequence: CASSPGTPGGEQYF.

This chain's CDR3 is CASSYLAGNEKLFF. DNA of the CDR3: TGTGCCAGCAGTTACTTGGCAGGAAATGAAAAACTGTTTTTT. J is TRBJ1-4 and V is TRBV6-5; D uncertain. Trimming removed 1 base at V and 5 bases at J, with 8 bases between. The V gene's germline CDR1 is MNHEY and CDR2 SVGAGI. This CDR3 is built from 14 residues.

The CDR3 here is CASTRGGGNQPQHF. CDR3 nucleotide sequence: TGTGCCAGCACACGGGGTGGGGGCAATCAGCCCCAGCATTTT. The chain uses TRBV7-8 and TRBJ1-5; D is undetermined. Trimming shortened V by 7 bases and J by 2 bases, and 12 bases separated the two germline ends. The CDR3 runs to 14 residues. The V gene's germline CDR1 is SGHVS and CDR2 FQNEAQ.

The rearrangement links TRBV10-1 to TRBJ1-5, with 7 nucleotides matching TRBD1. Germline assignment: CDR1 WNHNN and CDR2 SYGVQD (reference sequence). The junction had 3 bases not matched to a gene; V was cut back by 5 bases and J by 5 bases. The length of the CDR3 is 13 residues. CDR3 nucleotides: TGCGCCAGCAGTACAGGGGTCCATCAGCCCCAGCATTTT. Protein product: CASSTGVHQPQHF.

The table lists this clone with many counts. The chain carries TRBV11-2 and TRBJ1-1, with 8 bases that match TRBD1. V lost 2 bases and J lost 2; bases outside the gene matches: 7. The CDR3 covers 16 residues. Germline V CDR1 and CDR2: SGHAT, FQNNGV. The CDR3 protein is CASSLLDRVPNTEAFF. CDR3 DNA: TGTGCCAGCAGCTTATTGGACAGGGTCCCAAACACTGAAGCTTTCTTT.

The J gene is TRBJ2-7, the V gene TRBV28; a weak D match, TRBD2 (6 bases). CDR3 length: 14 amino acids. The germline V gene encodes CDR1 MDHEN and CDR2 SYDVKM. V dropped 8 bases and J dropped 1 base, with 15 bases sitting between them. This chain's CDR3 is CASGEFGRSYEQYF. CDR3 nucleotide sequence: TGTGCCAGCGGGGAATTTGGGAGGTCCTACGAGCAGTACTTC.

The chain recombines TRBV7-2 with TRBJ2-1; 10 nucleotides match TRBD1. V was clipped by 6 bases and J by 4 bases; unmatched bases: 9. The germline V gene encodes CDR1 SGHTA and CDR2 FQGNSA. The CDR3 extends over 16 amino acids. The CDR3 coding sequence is TGTGCCAGCAGGCGACCCACGGGACAGGGGTACAATGAGCAGTTCTTC. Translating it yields CASRRPTGQGYNEQFF.

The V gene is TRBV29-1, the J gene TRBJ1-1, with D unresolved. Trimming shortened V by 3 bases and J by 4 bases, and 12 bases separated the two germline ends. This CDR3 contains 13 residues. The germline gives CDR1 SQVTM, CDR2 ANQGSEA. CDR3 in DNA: TGCAGCGTTGAGGAGGAGGTGGGCACTGAAGCTTTCTTT. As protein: CSVEEEVGTEAFF.

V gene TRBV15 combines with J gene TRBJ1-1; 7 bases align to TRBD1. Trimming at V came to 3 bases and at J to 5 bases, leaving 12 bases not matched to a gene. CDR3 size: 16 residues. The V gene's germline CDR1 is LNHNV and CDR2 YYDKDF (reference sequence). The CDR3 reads CATSRRTGRGGTEAFF. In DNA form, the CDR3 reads TGTGCCACCAGCAGGAGGACAGGTCGGGGCGGTACTGAAGCTTTCTTT.

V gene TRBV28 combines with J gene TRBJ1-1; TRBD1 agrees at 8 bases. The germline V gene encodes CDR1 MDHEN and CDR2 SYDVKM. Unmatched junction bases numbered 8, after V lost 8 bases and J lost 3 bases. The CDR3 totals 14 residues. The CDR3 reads CASETTGVDTEAFF. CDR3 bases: TGTGCCAGCGAGACGACAGGGGTCGACACTGAAGCTTTCTTT. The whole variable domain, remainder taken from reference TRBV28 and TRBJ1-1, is DVKVTQSSRYLVKRTGEKVFLECVQDMDHENMFWYRQDPGLGLRLIYFSYDVKMKEKGDIPEGYSVSREKKERFSLILESASTNQTSMYLCASETTGVDTEAFFGQGTRLTVV.

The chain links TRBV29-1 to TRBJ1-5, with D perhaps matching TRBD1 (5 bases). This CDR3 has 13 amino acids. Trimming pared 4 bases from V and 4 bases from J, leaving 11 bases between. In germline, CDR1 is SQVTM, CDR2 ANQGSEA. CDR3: CSVGGSLNQPQHF. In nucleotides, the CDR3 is TGCAGCGTTGGGGGCAGTCTAAATCAGCCCCAGCATTTT. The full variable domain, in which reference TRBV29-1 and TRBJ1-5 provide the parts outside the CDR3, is SAVISQKPSRDICQRGTSLTIQCQVDSQVTMMFWYRQQPGQSLTLIATANQGSEATYESGFVIDKFPISRPNLTFSTLTVSNMSPEDSSIYLCSVGGSLNQPQHFGDGTRLSIL.

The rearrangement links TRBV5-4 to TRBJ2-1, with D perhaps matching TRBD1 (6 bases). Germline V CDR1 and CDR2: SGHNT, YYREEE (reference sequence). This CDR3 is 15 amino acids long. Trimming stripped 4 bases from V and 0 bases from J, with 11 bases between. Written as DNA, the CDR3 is TGTGCCAGCAGCCCCGGACAGAGCTCCTACAATGAGCAGTTCTTC. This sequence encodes CASSPGQSSYNEQFF.

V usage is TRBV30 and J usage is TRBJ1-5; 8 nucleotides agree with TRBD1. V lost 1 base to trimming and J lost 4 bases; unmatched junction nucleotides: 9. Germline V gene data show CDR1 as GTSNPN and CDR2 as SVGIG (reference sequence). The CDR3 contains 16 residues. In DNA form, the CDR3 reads TGTGCCTGGAGTGAGTTGCAGGGGGCCTTTAATCAGCCCCAGCATTTT. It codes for CAWSELQGAFNQPQHF.

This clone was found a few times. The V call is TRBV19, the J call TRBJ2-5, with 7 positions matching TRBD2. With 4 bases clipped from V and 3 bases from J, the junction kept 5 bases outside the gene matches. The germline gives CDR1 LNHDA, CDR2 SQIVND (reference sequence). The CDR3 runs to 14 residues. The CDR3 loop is CASSNGGTEETQYF. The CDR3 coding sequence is TGTGCCAGTAGTAACGGGGGGACGGAAGAGACCCAGTACTTC.

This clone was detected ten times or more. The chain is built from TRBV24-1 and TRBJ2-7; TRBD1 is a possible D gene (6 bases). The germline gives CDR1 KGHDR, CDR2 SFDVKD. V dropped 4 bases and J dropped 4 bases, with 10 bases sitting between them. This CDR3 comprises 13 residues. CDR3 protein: CATSDRDMYEQYF. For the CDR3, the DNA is TGTGCCACCAGTGACCGGGACATGTACGAGCAGTACTTC.

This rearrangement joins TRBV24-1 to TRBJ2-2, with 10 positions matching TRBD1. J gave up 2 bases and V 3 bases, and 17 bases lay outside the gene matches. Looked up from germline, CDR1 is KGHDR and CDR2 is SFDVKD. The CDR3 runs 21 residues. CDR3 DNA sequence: TGTGCCACCAGTGATCCGGGACAGGGGTCGACAAGCGGCCTAAACACCGGGGAGCTGTTTTTT. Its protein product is CATSDPGQGSTSGLNTGELFF.

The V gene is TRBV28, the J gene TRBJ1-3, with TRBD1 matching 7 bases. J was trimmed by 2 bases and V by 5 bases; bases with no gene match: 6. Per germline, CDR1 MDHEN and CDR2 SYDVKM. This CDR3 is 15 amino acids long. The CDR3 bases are TGTGCCAGCAGTCCCGACAGGGAGGCTGGAAACACCATATATTTT. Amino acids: CASSPDREAGNTIYF.

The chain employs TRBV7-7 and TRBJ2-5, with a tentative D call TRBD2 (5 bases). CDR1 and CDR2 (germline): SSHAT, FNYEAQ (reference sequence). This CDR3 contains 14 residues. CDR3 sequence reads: CASAATDFQETQYF. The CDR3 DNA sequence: TGTGCTAGCGCCGCAACAGATTTCCAAGAGACCCAGTACTTC.

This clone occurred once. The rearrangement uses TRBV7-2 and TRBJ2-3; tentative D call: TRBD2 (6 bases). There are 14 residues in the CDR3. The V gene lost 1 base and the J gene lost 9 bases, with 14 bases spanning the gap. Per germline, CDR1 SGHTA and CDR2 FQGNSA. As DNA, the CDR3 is TGTGCCAGCAGCTTAGGGTTCGAACGGGGGACGCAGTATTTT. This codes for CASSLGFERGTQYF.

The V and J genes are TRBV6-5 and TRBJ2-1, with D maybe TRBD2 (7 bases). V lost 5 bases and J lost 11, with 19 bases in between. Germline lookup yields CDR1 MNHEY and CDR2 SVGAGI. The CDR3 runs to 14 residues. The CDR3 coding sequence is TGTGCCAGCAGTAGGGGGGGCGCGGACTATAAGCAGTTCTTC. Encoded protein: CASSRGGADYKQFF.

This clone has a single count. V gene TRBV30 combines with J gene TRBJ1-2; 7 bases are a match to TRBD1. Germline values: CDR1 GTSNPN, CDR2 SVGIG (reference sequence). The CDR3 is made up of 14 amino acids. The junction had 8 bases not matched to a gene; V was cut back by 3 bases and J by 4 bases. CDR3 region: CAWRSTGLAYGYTF. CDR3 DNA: TGTGCCTGGAGATCGACAGGGCTCGCCTATGGCTACACCTTC.

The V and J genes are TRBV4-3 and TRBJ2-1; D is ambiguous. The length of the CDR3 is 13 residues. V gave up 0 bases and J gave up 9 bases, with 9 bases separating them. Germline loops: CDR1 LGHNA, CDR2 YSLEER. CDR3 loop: CASSQDYASEQFF. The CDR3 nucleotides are TGCGCCAGCAGCCAAGATTACGCGAGTGAGCAGTTCTTC.

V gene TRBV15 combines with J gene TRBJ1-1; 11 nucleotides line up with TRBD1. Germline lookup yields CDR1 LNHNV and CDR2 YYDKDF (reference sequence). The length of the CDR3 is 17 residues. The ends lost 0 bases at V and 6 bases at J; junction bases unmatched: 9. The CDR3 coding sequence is TGTGCCACCAGCAGAGATTCCCCCGGGACAGGGGGATCTGAAGCTTTCTTT. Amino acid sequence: CATSRDSPGTGGSEAFF.

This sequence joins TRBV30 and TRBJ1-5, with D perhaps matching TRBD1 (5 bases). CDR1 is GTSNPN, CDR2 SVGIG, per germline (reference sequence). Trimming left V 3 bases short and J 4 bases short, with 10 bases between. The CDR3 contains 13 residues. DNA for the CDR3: TGTGCCTGGAGGGTTCAGGGAAATCAGCCCCAGCATTTT. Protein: CAWRVQGNQPQHF.

The CDR3: CASSSGGKLFF. DNA for the CDR3: TGTGCCAGCAGCTCCGGGGGAAAACTGTTTTTT. The chain uses TRBV7-2 and TRBJ1-4, with a tentative D call TRBD1 (5 bases). Germline lookup yields CDR1 SGHTA and CDR2 FQGNSA. V was trimmed by 4 bases and J by 10 bases, leaving 7 bases between them. CDR3 length: 11 amino acids.